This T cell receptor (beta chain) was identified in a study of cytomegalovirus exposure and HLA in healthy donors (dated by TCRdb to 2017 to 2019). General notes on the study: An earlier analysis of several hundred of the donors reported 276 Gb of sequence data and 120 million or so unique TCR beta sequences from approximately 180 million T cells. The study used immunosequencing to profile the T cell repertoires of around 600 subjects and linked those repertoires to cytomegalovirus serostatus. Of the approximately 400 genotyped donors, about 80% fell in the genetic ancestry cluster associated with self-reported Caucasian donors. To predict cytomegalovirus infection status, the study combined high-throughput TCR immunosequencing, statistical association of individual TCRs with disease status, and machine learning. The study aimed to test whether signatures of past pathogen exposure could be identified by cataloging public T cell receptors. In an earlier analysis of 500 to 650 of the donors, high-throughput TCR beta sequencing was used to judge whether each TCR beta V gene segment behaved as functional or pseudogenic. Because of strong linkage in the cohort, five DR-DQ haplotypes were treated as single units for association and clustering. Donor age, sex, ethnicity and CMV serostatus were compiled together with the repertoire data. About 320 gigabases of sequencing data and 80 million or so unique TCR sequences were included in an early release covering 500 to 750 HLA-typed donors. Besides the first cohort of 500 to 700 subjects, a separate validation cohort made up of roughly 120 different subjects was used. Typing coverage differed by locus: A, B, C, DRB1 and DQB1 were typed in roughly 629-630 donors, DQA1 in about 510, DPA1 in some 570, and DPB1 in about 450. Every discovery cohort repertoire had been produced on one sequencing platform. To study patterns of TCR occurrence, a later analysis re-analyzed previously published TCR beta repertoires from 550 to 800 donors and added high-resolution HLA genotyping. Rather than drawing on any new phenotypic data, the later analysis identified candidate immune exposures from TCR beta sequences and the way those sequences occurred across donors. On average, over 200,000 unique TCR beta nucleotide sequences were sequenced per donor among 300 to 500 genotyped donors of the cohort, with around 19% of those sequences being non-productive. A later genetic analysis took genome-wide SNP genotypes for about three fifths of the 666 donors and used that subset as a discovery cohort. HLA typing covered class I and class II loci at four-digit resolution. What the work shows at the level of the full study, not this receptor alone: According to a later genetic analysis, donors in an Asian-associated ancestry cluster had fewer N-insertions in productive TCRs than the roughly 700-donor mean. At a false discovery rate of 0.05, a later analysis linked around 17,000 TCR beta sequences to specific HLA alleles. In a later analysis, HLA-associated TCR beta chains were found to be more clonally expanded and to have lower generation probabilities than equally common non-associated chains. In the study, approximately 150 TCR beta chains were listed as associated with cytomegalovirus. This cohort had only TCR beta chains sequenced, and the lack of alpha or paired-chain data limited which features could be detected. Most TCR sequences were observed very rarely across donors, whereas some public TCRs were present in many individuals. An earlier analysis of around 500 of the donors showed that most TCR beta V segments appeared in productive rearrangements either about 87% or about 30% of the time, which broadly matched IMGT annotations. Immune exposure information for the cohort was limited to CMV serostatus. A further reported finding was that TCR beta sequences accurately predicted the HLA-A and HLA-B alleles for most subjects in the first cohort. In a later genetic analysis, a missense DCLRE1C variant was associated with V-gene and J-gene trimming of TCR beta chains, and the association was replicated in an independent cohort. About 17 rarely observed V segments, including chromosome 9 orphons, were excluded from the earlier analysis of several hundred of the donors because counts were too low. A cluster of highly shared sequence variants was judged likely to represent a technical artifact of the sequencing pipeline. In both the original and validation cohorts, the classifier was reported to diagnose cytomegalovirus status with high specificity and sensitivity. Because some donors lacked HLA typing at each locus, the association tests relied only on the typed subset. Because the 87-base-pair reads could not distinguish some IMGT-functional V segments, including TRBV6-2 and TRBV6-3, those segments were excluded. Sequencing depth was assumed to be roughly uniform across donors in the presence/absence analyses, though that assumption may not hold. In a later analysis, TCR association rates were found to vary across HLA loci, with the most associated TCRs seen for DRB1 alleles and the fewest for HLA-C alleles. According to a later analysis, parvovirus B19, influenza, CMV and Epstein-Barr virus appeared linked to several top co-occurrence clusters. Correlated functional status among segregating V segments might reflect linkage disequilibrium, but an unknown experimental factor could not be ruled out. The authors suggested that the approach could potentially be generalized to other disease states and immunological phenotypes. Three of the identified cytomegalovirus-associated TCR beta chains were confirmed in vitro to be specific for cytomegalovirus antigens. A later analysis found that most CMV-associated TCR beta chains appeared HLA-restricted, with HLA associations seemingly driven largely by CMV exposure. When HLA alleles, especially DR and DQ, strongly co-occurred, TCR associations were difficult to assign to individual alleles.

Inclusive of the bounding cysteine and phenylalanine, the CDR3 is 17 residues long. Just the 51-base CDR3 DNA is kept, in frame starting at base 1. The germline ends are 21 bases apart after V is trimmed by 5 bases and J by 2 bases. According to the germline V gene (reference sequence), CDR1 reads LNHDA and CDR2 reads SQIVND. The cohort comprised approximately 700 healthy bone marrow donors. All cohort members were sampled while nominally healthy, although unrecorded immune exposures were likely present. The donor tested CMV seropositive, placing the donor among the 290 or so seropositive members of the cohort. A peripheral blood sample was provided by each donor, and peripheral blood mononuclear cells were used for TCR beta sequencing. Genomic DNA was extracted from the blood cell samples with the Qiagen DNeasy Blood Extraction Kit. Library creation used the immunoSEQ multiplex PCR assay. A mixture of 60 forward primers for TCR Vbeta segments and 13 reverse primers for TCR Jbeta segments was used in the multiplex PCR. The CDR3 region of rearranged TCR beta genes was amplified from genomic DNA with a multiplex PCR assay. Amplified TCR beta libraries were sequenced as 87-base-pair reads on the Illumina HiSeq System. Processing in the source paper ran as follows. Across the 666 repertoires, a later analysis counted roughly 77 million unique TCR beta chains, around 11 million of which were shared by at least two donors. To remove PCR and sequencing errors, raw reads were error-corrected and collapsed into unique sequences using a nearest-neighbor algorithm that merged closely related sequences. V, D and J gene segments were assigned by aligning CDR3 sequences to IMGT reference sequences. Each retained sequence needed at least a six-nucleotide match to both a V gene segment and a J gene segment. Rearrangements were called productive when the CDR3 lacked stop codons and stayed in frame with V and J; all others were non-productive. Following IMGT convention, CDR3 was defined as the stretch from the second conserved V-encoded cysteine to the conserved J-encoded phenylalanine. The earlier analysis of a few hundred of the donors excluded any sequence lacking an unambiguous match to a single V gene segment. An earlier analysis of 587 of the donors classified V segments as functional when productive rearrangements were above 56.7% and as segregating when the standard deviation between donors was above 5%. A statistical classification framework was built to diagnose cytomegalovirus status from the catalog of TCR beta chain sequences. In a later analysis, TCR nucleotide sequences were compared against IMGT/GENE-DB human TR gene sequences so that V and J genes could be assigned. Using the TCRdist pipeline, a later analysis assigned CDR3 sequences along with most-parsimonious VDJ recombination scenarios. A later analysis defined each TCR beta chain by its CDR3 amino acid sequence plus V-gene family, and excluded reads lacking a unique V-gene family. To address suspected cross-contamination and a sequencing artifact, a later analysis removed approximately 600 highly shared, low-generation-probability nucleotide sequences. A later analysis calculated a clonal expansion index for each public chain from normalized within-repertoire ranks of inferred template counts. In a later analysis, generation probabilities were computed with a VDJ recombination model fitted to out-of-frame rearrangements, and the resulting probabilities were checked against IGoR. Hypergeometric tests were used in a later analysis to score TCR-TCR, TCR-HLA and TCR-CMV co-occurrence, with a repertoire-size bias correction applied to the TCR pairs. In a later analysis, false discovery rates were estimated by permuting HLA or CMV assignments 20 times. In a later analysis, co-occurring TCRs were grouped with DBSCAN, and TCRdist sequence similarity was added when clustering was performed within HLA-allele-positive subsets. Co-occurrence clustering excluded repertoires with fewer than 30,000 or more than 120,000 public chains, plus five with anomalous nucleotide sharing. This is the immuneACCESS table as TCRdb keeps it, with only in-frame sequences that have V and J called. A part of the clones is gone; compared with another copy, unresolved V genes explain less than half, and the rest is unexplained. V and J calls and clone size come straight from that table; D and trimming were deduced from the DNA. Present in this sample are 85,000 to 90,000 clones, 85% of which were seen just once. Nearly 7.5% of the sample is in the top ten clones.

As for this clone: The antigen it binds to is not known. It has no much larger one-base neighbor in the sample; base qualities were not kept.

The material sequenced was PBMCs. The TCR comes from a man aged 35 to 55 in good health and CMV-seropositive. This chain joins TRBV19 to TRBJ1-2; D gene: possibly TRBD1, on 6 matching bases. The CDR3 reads CASSPHGSKGVNYGYTF. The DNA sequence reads TGTGCCAGTAGTCCCCATGGATCGAAGGGGGTGAACTATGGCTACACCTTC.